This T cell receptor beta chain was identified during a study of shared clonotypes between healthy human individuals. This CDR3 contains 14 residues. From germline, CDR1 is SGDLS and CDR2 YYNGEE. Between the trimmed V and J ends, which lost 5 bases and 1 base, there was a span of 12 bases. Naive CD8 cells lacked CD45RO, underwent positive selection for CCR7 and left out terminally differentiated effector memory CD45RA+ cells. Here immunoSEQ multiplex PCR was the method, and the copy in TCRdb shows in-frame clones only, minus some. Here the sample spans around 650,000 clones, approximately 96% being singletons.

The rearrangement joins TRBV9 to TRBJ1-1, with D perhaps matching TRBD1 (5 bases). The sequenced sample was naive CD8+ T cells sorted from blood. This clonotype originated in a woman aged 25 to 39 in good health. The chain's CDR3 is CASRKADRNTEAFF. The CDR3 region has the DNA TGTGCCAGCAGAAAAGCCGACAGGAACACTGAAGCTTTCTTT.